This T cell receptor beta chain originates from a study of Ad26.COV2.S vaccination and SARS-CoV-2 variants (dated by TCRdb to the early 2020s). Background on the whole study: Vaccine-arm donors came from COV1001, a multicentre, randomized, double-blind, placebo-controlled phase I-IIa trial of Ad26.COV2.S in healthy adults. A total of roughly 32 samples were included in the TCR-sequenced set, comprising some 20 Ad26.COV2.S vaccine recipients, 5 placebo recipients and 8 SARS-CoV-2 convalescent individuals. Dosing of Ad26.COV2.S was intramuscular, at either 5x10^10 or 1x10^11 viral particles, delivered as one shot or as two shots spaced 56 days apart. Blinding of investigators to trial group allocation was maintained during experiments and outcome assessment. TCRbeta repertoire sequencing was used to assess the specificity and breadth of SARS-CoV-2-reactive T cell receptors after Ad26.COV2.S vaccination. Participants in the trial were split at random into five groups of five each, receiving low-dose or high-dose Ad26.COV2.S once or twice, or else placebo on both occasions.

The immunoSEQ Assay was the method used to sequence TCRbeta CDR3 regions. After extraction, genomic DNA underwent amplification by bias-controlled multiplex PCR, followed by high-throughput sequencing. As for how the authors treated the data: To quantify the absolute abundance of each unique TCRbeta CDR3 region, sequences were collapsed and filtered. T cell fraction was estimated by normalizing TCRbeta template counts to usable DNA, which was measured by amplifying reference genes present in all nucleated cells. Repertoire TCRs were annotated as SARS-CoV-2-specific when V gene, CDR3 amino acid sequence and J gene were exactly matched to a known reactive TCR set. MIRA supplied the reference SARS-CoV-2 TCR set, which was filtered for enrichment in COVID-19-positive ImmuneCODE repertoires so that public or cross-reactive TCRs were removed. Using the MIRA antigens, annotated TCRs were further analysed by specific ORF or by position within an ORF. Depth was the summed frequency of annotated unique rearrangements, while breadth was defined as annotated unique rearrangements over total unique productive rearrangements. Two-sided Wilcoxon rank-sum tests were applied when comparing TCR breadth between groups. Drawn from immuneACCESS, this table holds only the in-frame rearrangements with V and J called that TCRdb kept. Clones are partly lost; checked studies trace under half to an unresolved V gene and leave the rest unexplained. D and trimming were read from the DNA, whereas the V and J calls and clone size are those reported in that table. A total of fewer than 800,000 clones appear in this sample, 70% to 90% of them only once. Roughly 1.5% of the sample lies in the top ten.

As for this clone: Its antigen target is currently unknown. Per-base quality was not reported, and no clone a single base away is much larger than it.

The investigation overall reported the following: Compared with placebo recipients, Ad26.COV2.S recipients showed higher spike-specific TCR breadth (P = 0.0014). The authors noted that the TCR breadth and depth analyses may have underestimated total T cell responses. The study lacked the statistical power to compare responses across vaccine doses or regimens. After vaccination, spike-specific CD8+ and CD4+ T cell responses were reported to show substantial breadth. Vaccine and placebo recipients had comparable non-spike TCR breadth, which fits with the vaccine containing only spike.

Taken with the paper, the label for treatment or condition translates to: roughly 18 received Ad26.COV2.S at low or high dose, single or two shots; several received placebo; per-sample allocation not given. For vaccine and placebo recipients, the sequenced repertoires came from samples collected on day 63 after the first injection. Cohort 1b enrolled 25 adults aged 18-55 years at a single site in Boston, USA, between 29 July and 7 August 2020. Ad26.COV2.S consisted of a replication-incompetent adenovirus type 26 vector by which a prefusion-stabilized SARS-CoV-2 spike protein from the original Wuhan strain was expressed. This receptor was identified in a person aged 18-60 years who received the Ad26.COV2.S COVID-19 vaccine or a placebo. The specimen comprised peripheral blood, sampled in a trial of Ad26.COV2.S vaccine versus placebo.

CDR3 region: CATTSASYNEQFF. The bases are TGCGCCACCACTAGCGCGTCCTACAATGAGCAGTTCTTC. The rearrangement joined TRBV10-1 to TRBJ2-1; 7 bases in the junction line up with TRBD2. Taken from the germline V gene (reference sequence), the CDR1 and CDR2 loops are WNHNN and SYGVQD. V ends up 10 bases short and J 1 base short, with an unmatched junction base count of 4. From its cysteine to its phenylalanine, the CDR3 spans 13 amino acids. Only the CDR3 part of the read is kept: 39 bases, read in frame from the first base.